Listed below are T cell receptor beta chains from one sample, sequenced in a study of beta chain features in type 1 diabetes. Libraries were prepared by immunoSEQ multiplex PCR; TCRdb keeps only in-frame clonotypes and omits some of them. The sample carries around 320,000 clones, 11% to 15% recorded once. Sequenced input: central memory CD4+ T cells from blood. All receptors derive from a man aged 25-40 years in good health. CDR3s include the opening cysteine and the closing phenylalanine or tryptophan. The D gene is left open where the match is weak. A clone size is listed for some rows: how often the clone was seen (once, few, many), or a class if it is expanded.

d_call: TRBD2
j_call: TRBJ2-5
cdr3_length: 15
clone_size: many
v_call: TRBV12-5
cdr3_nt: TGTGCTAGTGGTTTGCTGACAGCGGGAGGGGAGACCCAGTACTTC
cdr3_aa: CASGLLTAGGETQYF

d_call: TRBD1
j_call: TRBJ2-3
cdr3_length: 14
clone_size: .
v_call: TRBV6-5
cdr3_nt: TGTGCCAGCAGGCAGGGGGCGCTCTCAGATACGCAGTATTTT
cdr3_aa: CASRQGALSDTQYF

d_call: .
j_call: TRBJ1-1
cdr3_length: 13
clone_size: .
v_call: TRBV7-9
cdr3_nt: TGTGCCAGCAGCTCGTGGCAGAACACTGAAGCTTTCTTT
cdr3_aa: CASSSWQNTEAFF

d_call: .
j_call: TRBJ2-5
cdr3_length: 14
clone_size: many
v_call: TRBV4-1
cdr3_nt: TGCGCCAGCAGGCTTAGGGTTTCCCGAGAGACCCAGTACTTC
cdr3_aa: CASRLRVSRETQYF

d_call: .
j_call: TRBJ2-3
cdr3_length: 12
clone_size: .
v_call: TRBV12-5
cdr3_nt: TGTGCTAGTGGTTCGGTAGCAGATACGCAGTATTTT
cdr3_aa: CASGSVADTQYF

d_call: .
j_call: TRBJ1-2
cdr3_length: 15
clone_size: once
v_call: TRBV6-6
cdr3_nt: TGTGCCAGCCCTCCTACTTCGGGGTACGCCTATGGCTACACCTTC
cdr3_aa: CASPPTSGYAYGYTF

d_call: .
j_call: TRBJ1-1
cdr3_length: 13
clone_size: few
v_call: TRBV10-3
cdr3_nt: TGTGCCACCAGGGACGGGGGGAACACTGAAGCTTTCTTT
cdr3_aa: CATRDGGNTEAFF

d_call: TRBD2
j_call: TRBJ2-5
cdr3_length: 15
clone_size: many
v_call: TRBV29-1
cdr3_nt: TGCAGCGTGCAAACTCTAGCGGCGTTTGGAGAGACCCAGTACTTC
cdr3_aa: CSVQTLAAFGETQYF

d_call: .
j_call: TRBJ2-1
cdr3_length: 12
clone_size: many
v_call: TRBV11-2
cdr3_nt: TGTGCCAGCAGCTTAACGTATAATGAGCAGTTCTTC
cdr3_aa: CASSLTYNEQFF

d_call: TRBD1
j_call: TRBJ1-2
cdr3_length: 16
clone_size: .
v_call: TRBV7-8
cdr3_nt: TGTGCCAGCAGCGCCGGGGGACAGGGGGCCCTCGGTGGCTACACCTTC
cdr3_aa: CASSAGGQGALGGYTF

d_call: TRBD2
j_call: TRBJ2-2
cdr3_length: 14
clone_size: .
v_call: TRBV29-1
cdr3_nt: TGCAGCGCCCGGACTAGCGGATACACCGGGGAGCTGTTTTTT
cdr3_aa: CSARTSGYTGELFF

d_call: TRBD2
j_call: TRBJ2-3
cdr3_length: 13
clone_size: .
v_call: TRBV4-1
cdr3_nt: TGCGCCAGCAGACTAGCGGGGGGCGATACGCAGTATTTT
cdr3_aa: CASRLAGGDTQYF

d_call: .
j_call: TRBJ2-1
cdr3_length: 11
clone_size: few
v_call: TRBV30
cdr3_nt: TGTGCCTGGACTTTGGCGGGAAAGGGGTTCTTC
cdr3_aa: CAWTLAGKGFF